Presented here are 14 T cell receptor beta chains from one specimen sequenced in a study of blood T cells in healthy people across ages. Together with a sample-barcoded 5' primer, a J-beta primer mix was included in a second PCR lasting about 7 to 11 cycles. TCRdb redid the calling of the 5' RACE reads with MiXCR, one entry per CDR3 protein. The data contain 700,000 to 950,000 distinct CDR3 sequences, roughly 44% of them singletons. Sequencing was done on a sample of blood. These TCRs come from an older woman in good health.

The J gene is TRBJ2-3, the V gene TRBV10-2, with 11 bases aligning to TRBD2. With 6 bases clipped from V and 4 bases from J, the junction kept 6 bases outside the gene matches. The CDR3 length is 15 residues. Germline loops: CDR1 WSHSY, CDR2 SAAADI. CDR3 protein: CASSATSGVADTQYF. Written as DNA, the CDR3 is TGCGCCAGCAGCGCGACTAGCGGGGTGGCAGATACGCAGTATTTT.

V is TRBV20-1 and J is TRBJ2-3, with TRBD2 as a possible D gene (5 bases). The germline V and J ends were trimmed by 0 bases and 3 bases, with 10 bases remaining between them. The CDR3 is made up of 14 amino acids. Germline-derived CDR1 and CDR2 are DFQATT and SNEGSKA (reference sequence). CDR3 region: CSAREQRITDTQYF. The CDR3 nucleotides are TGCAGTGCTAGAGAGCAGCGGATAACAGATACGCAGTATTTT.

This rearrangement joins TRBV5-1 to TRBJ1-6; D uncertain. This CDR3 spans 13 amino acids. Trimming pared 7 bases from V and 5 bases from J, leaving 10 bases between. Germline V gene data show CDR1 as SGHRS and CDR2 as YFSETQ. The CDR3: CASREGNNSPLHF. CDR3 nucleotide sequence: TGCGCCAGCCGTGAAGGCAATAATTCACCCCTCCACTTT.

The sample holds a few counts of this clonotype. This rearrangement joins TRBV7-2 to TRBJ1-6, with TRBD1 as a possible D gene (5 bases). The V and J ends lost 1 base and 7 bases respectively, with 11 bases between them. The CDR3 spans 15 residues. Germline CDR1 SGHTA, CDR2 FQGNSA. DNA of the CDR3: TGTGCCAGCAGCTTAGACGGCAGGGAAAATTCACCCCTCCACTTT. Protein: CASSLDGRENSPLHF.

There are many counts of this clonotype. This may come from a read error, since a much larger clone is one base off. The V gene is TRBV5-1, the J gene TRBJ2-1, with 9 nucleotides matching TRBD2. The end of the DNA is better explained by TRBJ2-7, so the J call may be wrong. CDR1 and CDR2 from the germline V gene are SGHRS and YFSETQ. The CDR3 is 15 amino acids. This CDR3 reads CASSSSGEPYNEQYF. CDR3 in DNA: TGCGCCAGCAGCTCTAGCGGGGAACCCTACAATGAGCAGTACTTC.

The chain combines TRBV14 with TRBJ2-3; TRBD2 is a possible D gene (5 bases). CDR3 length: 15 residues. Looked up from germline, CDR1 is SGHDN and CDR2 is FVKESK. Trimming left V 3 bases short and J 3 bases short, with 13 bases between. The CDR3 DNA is TGTGCCAGCAGCCAGTCCGGGGTCGGGACAGATACGCAGTATTTT. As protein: CASSQSGVGTDTQYF.

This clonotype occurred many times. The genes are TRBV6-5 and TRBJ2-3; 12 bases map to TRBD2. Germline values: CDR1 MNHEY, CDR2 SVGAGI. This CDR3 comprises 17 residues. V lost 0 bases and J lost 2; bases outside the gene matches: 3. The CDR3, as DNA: TGTGCCAGCAGTTACTCGAGGACTAGCGGGATCACAGATACGCAGTATTTT. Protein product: CASSYSRTSGITDTQYF.

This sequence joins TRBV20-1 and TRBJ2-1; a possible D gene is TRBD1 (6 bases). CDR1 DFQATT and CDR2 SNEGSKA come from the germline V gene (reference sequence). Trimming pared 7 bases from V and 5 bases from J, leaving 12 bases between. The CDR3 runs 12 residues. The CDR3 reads CSGDRSHNEQFF. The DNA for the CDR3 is TGCAGTGGCGACAGGTCCCACAATGAGCAGTTCTTC.

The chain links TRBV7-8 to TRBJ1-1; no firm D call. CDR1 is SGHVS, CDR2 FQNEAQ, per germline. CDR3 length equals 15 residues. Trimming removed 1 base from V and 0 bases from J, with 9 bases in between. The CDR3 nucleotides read TGTGCCAGCAGCTTAGTTGGACGGATGAACACTGAAGCTTTCTTT. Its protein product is CASSLVGRMNTEAFF.

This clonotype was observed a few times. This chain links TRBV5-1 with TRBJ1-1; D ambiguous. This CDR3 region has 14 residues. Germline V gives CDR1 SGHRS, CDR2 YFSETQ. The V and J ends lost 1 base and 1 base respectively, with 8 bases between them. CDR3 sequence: CASSLPRPNTEAFF. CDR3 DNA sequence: TGCGCCAGCAGCTTGCCCAGACCGAACACTGAAGCTTTCTTT.

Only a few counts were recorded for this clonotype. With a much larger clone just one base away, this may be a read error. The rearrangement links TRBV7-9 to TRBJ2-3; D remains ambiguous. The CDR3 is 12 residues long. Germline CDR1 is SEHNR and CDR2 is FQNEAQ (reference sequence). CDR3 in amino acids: CSSSQTVDTQYF. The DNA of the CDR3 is TGTTCCAGCAGCCAAACCGTAGATACGCAGTATTTT.

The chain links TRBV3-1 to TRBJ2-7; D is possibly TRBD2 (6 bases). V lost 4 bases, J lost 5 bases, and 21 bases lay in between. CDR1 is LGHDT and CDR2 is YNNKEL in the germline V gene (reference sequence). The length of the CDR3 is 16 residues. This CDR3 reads CASSRTSGTSIDEQYF. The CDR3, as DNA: TGTGCCAGCAGCCGCACATCGGGCACTAGCATCGACGAGCAGTACTTC.

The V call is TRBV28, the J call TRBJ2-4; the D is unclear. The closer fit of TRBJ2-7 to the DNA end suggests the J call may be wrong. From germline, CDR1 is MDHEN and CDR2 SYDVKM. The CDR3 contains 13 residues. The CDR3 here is CASSDGQNYEQYF. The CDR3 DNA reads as TGTGCCAGCAGTGACGGGCAGAACTACGAGCAGTACTTC.

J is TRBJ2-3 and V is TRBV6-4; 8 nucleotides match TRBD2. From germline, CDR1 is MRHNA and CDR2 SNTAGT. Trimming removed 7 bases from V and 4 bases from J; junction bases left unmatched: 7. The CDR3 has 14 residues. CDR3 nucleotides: TGTGCCAGCAAACCGGGACTAGAGGCAGATACGCAGTATTTT. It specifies CASKPGLEADTQYF.